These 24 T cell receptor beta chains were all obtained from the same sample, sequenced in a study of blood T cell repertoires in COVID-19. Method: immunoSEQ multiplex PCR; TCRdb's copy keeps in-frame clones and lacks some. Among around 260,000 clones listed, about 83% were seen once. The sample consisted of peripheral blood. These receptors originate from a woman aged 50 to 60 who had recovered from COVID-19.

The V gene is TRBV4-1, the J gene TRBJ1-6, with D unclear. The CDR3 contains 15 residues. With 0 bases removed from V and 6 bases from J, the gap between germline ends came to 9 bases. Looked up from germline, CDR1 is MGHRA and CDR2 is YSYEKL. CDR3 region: CASSQESGVNSPLHF. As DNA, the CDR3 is TGCGCCAGCAGCCAAGAGTCCGGGGTTAATTCACCCCTCCACTTT.

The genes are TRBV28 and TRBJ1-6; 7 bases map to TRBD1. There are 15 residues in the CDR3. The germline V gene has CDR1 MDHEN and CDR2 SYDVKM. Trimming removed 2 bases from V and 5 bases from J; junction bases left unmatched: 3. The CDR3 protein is CASSLGQGDNSPLHF. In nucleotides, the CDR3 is TGTGCCAGCAGTTTAGGGCAGGGGGATAATTCACCCCTCCACTTT.

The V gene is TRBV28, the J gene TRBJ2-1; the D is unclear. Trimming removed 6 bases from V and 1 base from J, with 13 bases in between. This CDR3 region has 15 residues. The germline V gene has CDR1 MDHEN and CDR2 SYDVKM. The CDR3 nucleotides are TGTGCCAGCAGCCTTGACGGAGTATCCTACAATGAGCAGTTCTTC. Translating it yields CASSLDGVSYNEQFF.

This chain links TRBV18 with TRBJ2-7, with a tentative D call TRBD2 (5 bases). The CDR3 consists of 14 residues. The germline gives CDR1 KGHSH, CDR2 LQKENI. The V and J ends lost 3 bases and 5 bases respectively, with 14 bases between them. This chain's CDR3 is CASSPPGVGHEQYF. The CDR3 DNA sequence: TGTGCCAGCTCACCCCCCGGGGTTGGCCACGAGCAGTACTTC.

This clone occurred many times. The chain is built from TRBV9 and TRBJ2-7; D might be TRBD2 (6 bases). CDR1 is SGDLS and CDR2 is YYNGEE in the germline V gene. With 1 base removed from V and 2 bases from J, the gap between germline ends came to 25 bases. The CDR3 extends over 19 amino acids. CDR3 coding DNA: TGTGCCAGCAGCGTATCTTCATTGGGGGGAGCGTCCGGGGCCTACGAGCAGTACTTC. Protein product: CASSVSSLGGASGAYEQYF.

The CDR3 here is CATLSSGEGDTQYF. The CDR3 DNA sequence: TGTGCCACCCTCTCTAGCGGTGAAGGAGATACGCAGTATTTT. The V and J genes are TRBV15 and TRBJ2-3; 7 positions agree with TRBD2. The CDR3 runs 14 residues. The germline V gene has CDR1 LNHNV and CDR2 YYDKDF (reference sequence). Trimming at V came to 8 bases and at J to 5 bases, leaving 10 bases not matched to a gene.

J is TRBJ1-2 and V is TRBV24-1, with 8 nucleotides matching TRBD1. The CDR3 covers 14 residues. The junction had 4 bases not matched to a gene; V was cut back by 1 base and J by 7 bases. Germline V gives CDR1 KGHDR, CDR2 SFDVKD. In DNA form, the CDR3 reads TGTGCCACCAGTGATTTCGGGACAGGAGTTGGCTACACCTTC. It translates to CATSDFGTGVGYTF.

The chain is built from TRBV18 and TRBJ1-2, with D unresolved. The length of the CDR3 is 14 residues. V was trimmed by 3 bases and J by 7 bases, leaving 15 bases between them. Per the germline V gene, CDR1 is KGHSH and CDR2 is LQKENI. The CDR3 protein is CASSPSFLKSGYTF. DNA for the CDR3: TGTGCCAGCTCACCTTCCTTTTTAAAGAGTGGCTACACCTTC.

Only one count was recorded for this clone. The DNA for the CDR3 is TGTGCCAGCAGCTTAGGGACTAGCTATCACACCGGGGAGCTGTTTTTT. As protein: CASSLGTSYHTGELFF. The chain employs TRBV7-2 and TRBJ2-2, with TRBD2 matching 8 bases. CDR1 and CDR2 (germline): SGHTA, FQGNSA. The CDR3 is 16 residues long. The junction had 4 bases not matched to a gene; V was cut back by 1 base and J by 3 bases.

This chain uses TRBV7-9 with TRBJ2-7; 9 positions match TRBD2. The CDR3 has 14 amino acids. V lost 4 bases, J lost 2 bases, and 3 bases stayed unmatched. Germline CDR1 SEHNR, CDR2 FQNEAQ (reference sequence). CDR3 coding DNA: TGTGCCAGCAGCTCAGCGGGGGGACCCTACGAGCAGTACTTC. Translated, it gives CASSSAGGPYEQYF.

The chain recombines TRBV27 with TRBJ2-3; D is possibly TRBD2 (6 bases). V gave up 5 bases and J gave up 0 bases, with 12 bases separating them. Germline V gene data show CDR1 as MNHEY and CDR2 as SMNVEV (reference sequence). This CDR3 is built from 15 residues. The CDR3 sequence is CASSPHGTSTDTQYF. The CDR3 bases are TGTGCCAGCAGTCCACATGGGACTAGCACAGATACGCAGTATTTT.

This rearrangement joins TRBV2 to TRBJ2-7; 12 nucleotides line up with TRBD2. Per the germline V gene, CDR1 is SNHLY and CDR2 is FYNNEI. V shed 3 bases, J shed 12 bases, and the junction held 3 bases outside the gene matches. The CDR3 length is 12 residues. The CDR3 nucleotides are TGTGCCAGCAGTGAGGGACTAGCGGGTCTGTACTTC. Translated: CASSEGLAGLYF.

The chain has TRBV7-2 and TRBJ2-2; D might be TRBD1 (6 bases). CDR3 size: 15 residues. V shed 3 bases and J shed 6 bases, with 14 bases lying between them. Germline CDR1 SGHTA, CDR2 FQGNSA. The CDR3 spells CASSLGRGLSGELFF. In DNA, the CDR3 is TGTGCCAGCAGCTTGGGCAGGGGTTTATCCGGGGAGCTGTTTTTT. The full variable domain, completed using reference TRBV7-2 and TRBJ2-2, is GAGVSQSPSNKVTEKGKDVELRCDPISGHTALYWYRQSLGQGLEFLIYFQGNSAPDKSGLPSDRFSAERTGGSVSTLTIQRTQQEDSAVYLCASSLGRGLSGELFFGEGSRLTVL.

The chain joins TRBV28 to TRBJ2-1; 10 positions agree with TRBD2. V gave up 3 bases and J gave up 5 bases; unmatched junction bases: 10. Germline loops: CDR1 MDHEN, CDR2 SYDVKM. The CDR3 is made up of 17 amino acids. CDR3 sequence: CASSFLGAGGGHNEQFF. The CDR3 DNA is TGTGCCAGCAGTTTCCTCGGAGCGGGAGGGGGGCACAATGAGCAGTTCTTC.

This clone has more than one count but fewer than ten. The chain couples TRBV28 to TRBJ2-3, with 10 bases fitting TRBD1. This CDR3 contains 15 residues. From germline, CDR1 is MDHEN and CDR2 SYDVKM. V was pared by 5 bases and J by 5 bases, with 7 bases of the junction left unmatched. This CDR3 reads CASSPRQGAVDTQYF. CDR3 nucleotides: TGTGCCAGCAGTCCGCGACAGGGGGCCGTAGATACGCAGTATTTT.

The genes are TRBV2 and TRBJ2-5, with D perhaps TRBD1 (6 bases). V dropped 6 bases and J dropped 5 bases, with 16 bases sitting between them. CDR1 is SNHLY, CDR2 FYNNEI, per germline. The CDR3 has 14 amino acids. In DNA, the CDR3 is TGTGCCAGCAGACAGGGAACCCCCCCGGAGACCCAGTACTTC. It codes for CASRQGTPPETQYF.

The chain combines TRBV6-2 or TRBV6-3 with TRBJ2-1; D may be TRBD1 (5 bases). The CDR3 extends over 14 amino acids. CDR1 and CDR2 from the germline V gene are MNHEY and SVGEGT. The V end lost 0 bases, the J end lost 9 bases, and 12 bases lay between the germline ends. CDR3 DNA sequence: TGTGCCAGCAGTTACTCGACCAGGGAAGGTGAGCAGTTCTTC. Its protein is CASSYSTREGEQFF.

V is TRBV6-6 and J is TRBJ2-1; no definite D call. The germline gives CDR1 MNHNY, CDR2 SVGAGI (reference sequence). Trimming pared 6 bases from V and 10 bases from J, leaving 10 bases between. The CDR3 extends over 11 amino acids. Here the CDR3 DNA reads TGTGCCAGCAGAGAACGGTTGGAGCAGTTCTTC. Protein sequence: CASRERLEQFF.

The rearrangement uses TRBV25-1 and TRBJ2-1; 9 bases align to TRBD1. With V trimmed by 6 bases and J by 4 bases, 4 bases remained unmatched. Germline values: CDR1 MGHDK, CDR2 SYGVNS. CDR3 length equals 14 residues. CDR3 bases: TGTGCCAGCAGCTTGACAGGGGGTTACAATGAGCAGTTCTTC. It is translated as CASSLTGGYNEQFF.

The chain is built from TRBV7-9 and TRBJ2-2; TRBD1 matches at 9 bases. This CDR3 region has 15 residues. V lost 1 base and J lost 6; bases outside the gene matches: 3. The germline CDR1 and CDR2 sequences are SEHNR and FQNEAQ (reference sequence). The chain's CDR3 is CASSLVGQGSGELFF. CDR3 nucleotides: TGTGCCAGCAGCTTAGTGGGACAGGGTTCCGGGGAGCTGTTTTTT. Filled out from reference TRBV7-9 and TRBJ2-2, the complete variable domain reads DTGVSQNPRHKITKRGQNVTFRCDPISEHNRLYWYRQTLGQGPEFLTYFQNEAQLEKSRLLSDRFSAERPKGSFSTLEIQRTEQGDSAMYLCASSLVGQGSGELFFGEGSRLTVL.

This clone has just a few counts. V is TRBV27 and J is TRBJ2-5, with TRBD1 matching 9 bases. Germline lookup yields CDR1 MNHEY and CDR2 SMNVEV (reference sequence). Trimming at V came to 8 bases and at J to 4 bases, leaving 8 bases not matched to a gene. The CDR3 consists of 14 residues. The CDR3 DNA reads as TGTGCCAGCGCACCGCGACAGGGGGGAGAGACCCAGTACTTC. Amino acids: CASAPRQGGETQYF.

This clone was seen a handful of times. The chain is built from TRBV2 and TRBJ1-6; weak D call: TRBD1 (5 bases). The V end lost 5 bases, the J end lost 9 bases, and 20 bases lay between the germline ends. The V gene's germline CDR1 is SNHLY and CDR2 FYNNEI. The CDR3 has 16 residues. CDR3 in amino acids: CASSIDSSIMGSPLHF. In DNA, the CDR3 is TGTGCCAGCAGTATCGACAGTTCCATAATGGGTTCACCCCTCCACTTT. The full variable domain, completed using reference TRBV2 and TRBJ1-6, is EPEVTQTPSHQVTQMGQEVILRCVPISNHLYFYWYRQILGQKVEFLVSFYNNEISEKSEIFDDQFSVERPDGSNFTLKIRSTKLEDSAMYFCASSIDSSIMGSPLHFGNGTRLTVT.

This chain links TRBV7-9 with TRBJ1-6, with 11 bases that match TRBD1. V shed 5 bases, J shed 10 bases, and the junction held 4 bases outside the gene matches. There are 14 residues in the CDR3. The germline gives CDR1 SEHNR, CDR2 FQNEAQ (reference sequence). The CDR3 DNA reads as TGTGCCAGCAGCCATGGACAGGGGGCCTCACCCCTCCACTTT. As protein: CASSHGQGASPLHF.

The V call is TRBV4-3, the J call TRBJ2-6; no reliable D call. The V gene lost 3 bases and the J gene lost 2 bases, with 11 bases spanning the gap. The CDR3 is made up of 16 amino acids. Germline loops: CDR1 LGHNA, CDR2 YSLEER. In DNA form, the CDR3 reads TGCGCCAGCAGCCACTCCCGCTCAGCTGGGGCCAACGTCCTGACTTTC. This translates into CASSHSRSAGANVLTF.